The clone carrying this TCR beta chain was seen repeatedly, ten times or more. No antigen is known for it. This record comes from a study of identical twins. General study findings and limits: Zero-insertion analyses were open to partial confounding by invariant MAIT and iNKT cells. Weaker excess twin sharing was seen among beta out-of-frame sequences.

TCRdb re-called the 5' RACE reads through MiXCR, storing one row per CDR3 protein. The sample lists under 350,000 distinct CDR3 sequences, over 8.5% seen once, with roughly 6.4% in the top ten. V dropped 2 bases and J dropped 5; count of bases not matched to a gene: 3. This CDR3 spans 14 amino acids. CDR1 is MNHEY and CDR2 is SMNVEV in the germline V gene (reference sequence). This sample also belongs to another study, concerning yellow fever vaccine responses in identical twins.

This chain connects TRBV27 to TRBJ2-1, with 7 bases aligning to TRBD2. Sequenced sample: CD8+ T cells sorted from blood. The receptor was isolated from a young woman in good health. Here the CDR3 DNA reads TGTGCCAGCAGTTTACGCGGGAGCCACAATGAGCAGTTCTTC. Translating gives CASSLRGSHNEQFF.